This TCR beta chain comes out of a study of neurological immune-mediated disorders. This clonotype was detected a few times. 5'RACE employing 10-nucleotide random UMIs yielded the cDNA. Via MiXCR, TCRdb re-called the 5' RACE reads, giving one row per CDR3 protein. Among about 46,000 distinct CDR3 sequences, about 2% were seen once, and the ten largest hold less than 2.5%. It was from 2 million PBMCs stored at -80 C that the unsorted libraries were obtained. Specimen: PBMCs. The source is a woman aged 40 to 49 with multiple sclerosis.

The CDR3 spells CASSFGQSSYEQYF. CDR3 sequence (DNA): TGTGCCAGCAGTTTCGGACAGTCTTCCTACGAGCAGTACTTC. The chain links TRBV12-3 or TRBV12-4 to TRBJ2-7, with D maybe TRBD1 (6 bases). This CDR3 comprises 14 residues. Trimming pared 3 bases from V and 1 base from J, leaving 10 bases between.